The 15 T cell receptor beta chains below were found in one sample sequenced in a study of shared clonotypes between healthy human individuals. This table comes from immunoSEQ multiplex PCR, and its TCRdb copy is limited to in-frame clones, with some not included. The sample records under 750,000 clones, 72% being singletons. Material for sequencing was memory CD4+ T cells sorted from blood. Documented subset: CD45RA-negative fraction. Receptor source: a woman under 40 in good health.

The chain recombines TRBV11-2 with TRBJ2-7; possibly TRBD1 or TRBD2 for D (7 bases each). The germline V gene has CDR1 SGHAT and CDR2 FQNNGV. The CDR3 runs 17 residues. V dropped 6 bases and J dropped 0 bases, with 21 bases sitting between them. DNA of the CDR3: TGTGCCAGCAGTCCCTATGGGGGGGGACAGAGCTCCTACGAGCAGTACTTC. Residues: CASSPYGGGQSSYEQYF.

In regard to this clone: A much larger clone is a single base away; this may be a read error. Distinct nucleotide sequences in the sample also encode this CDR3. The genes are TRBV7-2 and TRBJ2-2, with D uncertain. This CDR3 is 14 amino acids long. V dropped 1 base and J dropped 1 base, with 4 bases sitting between them. The germline V gene has CDR1 SGHTA and CDR2 FQGNSA. The CDR3 DNA sequence: TGTGCCAGCAGCTTAGGCAGGAACACCGGGGAGCTGTTTTTT. Residues: CASSLGRNTGELFF.

The CDR3 reads CAWSVRQGVGSTWYF. DNA of the CDR3: TGTGCCTGGAGTGTACGGCAGGGAGTAGGGAGCACTTGGTACTTC. The chain joins TRBV30 to TRBJ2-7; D tentatively fits TRBD1 or TRBD2 (5 bases each). The V gene's germline CDR1 is GTSNPN and CDR2 SVGIG (reference sequence). Trimming took off 0 bases at V and 12 bases at J, with 24 bases between the two ends. This CDR3 has 15 amino acids.

The chain carries TRBV6-1 and TRBJ2-3; 9 bases are shared with TRBD2. The V gene end was trimmed by 6 bases and the J gene end by 1 base; junction bases not matched to a gene: 5. This CDR3 has 15 residues. CDR1 is MNHNS, CDR2 SASEGT, per germline. CDR3 loop: CASRQIAGGTDTQYF. CDR3 bases: TGTGCCAGCAGACAAATAGCGGGAGGCACAGATACGCAGTATTTT.

The chain uses TRBV5-4 and TRBJ2-2; maybe TRBD1 (6 bases). V was trimmed by 3 bases and J by 4 bases, leaving 16 bases between them. In germline, CDR1 is SGHNT, CDR2 YYREEE (reference sequence). There are 16 residues in the CDR3. The CDR3 here is CASSSSGATFTGELFF. For the CDR3, the DNA is TGTGCCAGCAGCTCGTCAGGGGCTACTTTCACCGGGGAGCTGTTTTTT.

Only one count was recorded for this clone. The chain joins TRBV13 to TRBJ1-1; D unclear. Trimming stripped 1 base from V and 3 bases from J, with 6 bases between. Germline V CDR1 and CDR2: PRHDT, FYEKMQ (reference sequence). CDR3 length: 13 amino acids. CDR3 DNA: TGTGCCAGCAGCTTAGAGGCAGACACTGAAGCTTTCTTT. It is translated as CASSLEADTEAFF.

V and J are TRBV7-2 and TRBJ1-1; the D gene is possibly TRBD1 (5 bases). CDR1 and CDR2 from the germline V gene are SGHTA and FQGNSA. With 3 bases removed from V and 4 bases from J, the gap between germline ends came to 9 bases. The CDR3 extends over 13 amino acids. The CDR3 region has the DNA TGTGCCAGCAGCTTTGAGGGGTTCACTGAAGCTTTCTTT. This codes for CASSFEGFTEAFF. The whole variable domain, remainder taken from reference TRBV7-2 and TRBJ1-1, is GAGVSQSPSNKVTEKGKDVELRCDPISGHTALYWYRQSLGQGLEFLIYFQGNSAPDKSGLPSDRFSAERTGGSVSTLTIQRTQQEDSAVYLCASSFEGFTEAFFGQGTRLTVV.

The sample holds one count of this clone. A much larger clone differs from this one at a single base, so this may be a read error. J is TRBJ1-1 and V is TRBV7-9, with a possible D match to TRBD1 (5 bases). V lost 3 bases and J 1 base, leaving 6 bases between the germline ends. Germline V gene data show CDR1 as SEHNR and CDR2 as FQNEAQ (reference sequence). The CDR3 totals 13 residues. The CDR3 reads CASSLDTNTEAFF. The CDR3 coding sequence is TGTGCCAGCAGCTTGGACACGAACACTGAAGCTTTCTTT.

The gene calls are TRBV23-1 and TRBJ2-3; the match to TRBD1 covers 9 bases. TRBV23-1 is labeled an ORF, and its function is uncertain. V shed 6 bases, J shed 4 bases, and the junction held 14 bases outside the gene matches. This CDR3 contains 17 residues. This chain's CDR3 is CASRDNRDRVLSDTQYF. CDR3 sequence (DNA): TGCGCCAGCAGAGATAACCGGGACAGGGTTCTTTCAGATACGCAGTATTTT.

The chain links TRBV28 to TRBJ2-1; 8 nucleotides match TRBD1. Germline V gene data show CDR1 as MDHEN and CDR2 as SYDVKM. V shed 5 bases, J shed 8 bases, and the junction held 5 bases outside the gene matches. The CDR3 has 13 amino acids. In nucleotides, the CDR3 is TGTGCCAGCAGTCAAGGACAGGGCGATGAGCAGTTCTTC. Protein product: CASSQGQGDEQFF.

The rearrangement links TRBV25-1 to TRBJ2-2, with D possibly matching TRBD1 (6 bases). Germline values: CDR1 MGHDK, CDR2 SYGVNS. The CDR3 totals 14 residues. Trimming removed 7 bases at V and 5 bases at J, with 14 bases between. In DNA form, the CDR3 reads TGTGCCAGCAAACAACAGGGAGAAACCGGGGAGCTGTTTTTT. This gives the protein CASKQQGETGELFF.

The rearrangement joins TRBV6-5 to TRBJ2-5; TRBD2 agrees at 8 bases. Trimming cost V 6 bases and J 1 base; bases outside gene matches: 7. Germline loops: CDR1 MNHEY, CDR2 SVGAGI. This CDR3 region has 15 residues. Here the CDR3 reads CASRTSLAGQETQYF. The CDR3 bases are TGTGCCAGCAGGACATCCCTAGCGGGCCAAGAGACCCAGTACTTC.

In this sample, this clone turned up a few times. The V and J genes are TRBV19 and TRBJ2-3; the match to TRBD2 covers 9 bases. Germline V gene sequence: CDR1 LNHDA, CDR2 SQIVND (reference sequence). V dropped 3 bases and J dropped 4; count of bases not matched to a gene: 14. This CDR3 has 18 amino acids. CDR3 amino acids: CASSMGIRSGRLADTQYF. DNA for the CDR3: TGTGCCAGTAGTATGGGAATCCGGAGCGGGAGGTTAGCAGATACGCAGTATTTT.

This chain connects TRBV7-2 to TRBJ2-3; 10 nucleotides agree with TRBD2. V gave up 6 bases and J gave up 2 bases; unmatched junction bases: 8. The CDR3 consists of 16 residues. CDR1 is SGHTA and CDR2 is FQGNSA in the germline V gene. Here the CDR3 DNA reads TGTGCCAGCAGGACTCTAGCGGGAGACCCCACAGATACGCAGTATTTT. Its translation is CASRTLAGDPTDTQYF.

This clone came up a few times. The V call is TRBV5-1, the J call TRBJ1-3, with a weak D call TRBD1 (5 bases). The CDR3 loop spans 16 amino acids. V was pared by 4 bases and J by 0 bases, with 14 bases between. Germline V gene sequence: CDR1 SGHRS, CDR2 YFSETQ. The CDR3 reads CASSAGHGSSGNTIYF. The CDR3 bases are TGCGCCAGCAGCGCAGGACACGGAAGCTCTGGAAACACCATATATTTT. The whole variable domain, remainder taken from reference TRBV5-1 and TRBJ1-3, is KAGVTQTPRYLIKTRGQQVTLSCSPISGHRSVSWYQQTPGQGLQFLFEYFSETQRNKGNFPGRFSGRQFSNSRSEMNVSTLELGDSALYLCASSAGHGSSGNTIYFGEGSWLTVV.